This record concerns one TCR beta chain sequence. The antigen remains unidentified. Germline V gene data show CDR1 as MNHNS and CDR2 as SASEGT. This CDR3 comprises 11 residues. V was clipped by 5 bases and J by 6 bases, with 8 bases between them. The treatment denotes: 10-day PBMC culture with coronavirus spike peptide pools or control peptides (ViraFEST assay). Culture of 2 million to 2.5 million PBMCs per well took place with about 9 IU/ml IL-2 and 8.5 to 10 ug/ml peptide pools. The assay that was used to sequence DNA from cultured CD4+ T cells was the Oncomine TCR Beta short-read assay. The source of extracted genomic DNA was cultured CD4+ T cells. TCRdb redid the calling of the PCR reads with MiXCR, one entry per CDR3 protein. The sample records about 11,000 distinct CDR3 sequences, over 60% being singletons. The record originates from a study of vaccination and CD4 T cells after COVID-19.

V usage is TRBV6-1 and J usage is TRBJ2-7; unclear D gene. The sequence was obtained from a human donor who had recovered from COVID-19. The sequencing sample was made of CD4+ T cells from blood, cultured in vitro. CDR3 amino acids: CASSQRLEQYF. The DNA of the CDR3 is TGTGCCAGCAGTCAGAGACTCGAGCAGTACTTC.